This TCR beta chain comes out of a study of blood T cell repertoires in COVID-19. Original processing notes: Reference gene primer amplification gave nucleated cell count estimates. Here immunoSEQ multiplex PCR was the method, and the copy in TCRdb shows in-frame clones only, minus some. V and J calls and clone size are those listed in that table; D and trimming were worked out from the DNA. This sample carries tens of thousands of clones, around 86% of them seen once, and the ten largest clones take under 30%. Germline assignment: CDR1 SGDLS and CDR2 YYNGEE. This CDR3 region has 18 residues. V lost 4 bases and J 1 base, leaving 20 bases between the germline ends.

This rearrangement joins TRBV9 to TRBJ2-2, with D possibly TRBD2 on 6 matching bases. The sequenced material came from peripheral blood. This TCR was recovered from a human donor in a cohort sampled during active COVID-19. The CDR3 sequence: CASSPPGGDWENTGELFF. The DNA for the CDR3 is TGTGCCAGCAGCCCCCCTGGCGGGGATTGGGAGAACACCGGGGAGCTGTTTTTT.